These 17 T cell receptor beta chains came from one sample sequenced in a study of STAT3 mutations in large granular lymphocyte leukemia. Broader study findings: Every T-cell large granular lymphocyte leukemia patient had at least one immunodominant TCR beta clonotype.

Their antigens remain unidentified. Libraries were prepared by immunoSEQ multiplex PCR; TCRdb keeps only in-frame clonotypes and omits some of them. The table records tens of thousands of clones, about three quarters of them present only once. Material for sequencing was PBMCs. Source of these receptors: a human donor with T large granular lymphocyte leukemia. Some clones in this sample may be carry-over from other donors' samples.

The CDR3 here is CASSDLPTGTYTDTQYF. The CDR3 bases are TGTGCCAGCAGTGACCTCCCGACAGGGACTTACACAGATACGCAGTATTTT. The J gene is TRBJ2-3, the V gene TRBV6-1, with a tentative D call TRBD1 (7 bases). CDR1 is MNHNS and CDR2 is SASEGT in the germline V gene. The CDR3 has 17 residues. Trimming left V 3 bases short and J 2 bases short, with 18 bases between.

The V call is TRBV10-2, the J call TRBJ1-2, with D tentatively TRBD1 (6 bases). This CDR3 is 15 amino acids long. CDR1 WSHSY and CDR2 SAAADI come from the germline V gene. Deletions cut 4 bases from V and 4 bases from J, with 16 bases between. The CDR3 is CASSVDQGYAYGYTF. The DNA for the CDR3 is TGCGCCAGCAGTGTCGACCAGGGGTATGCCTATGGCTACACCTTC.

The chain recombines TRBV5-4 with TRBJ1-3; 8 bases match TRBD1. The CDR3 loop spans 15 amino acids. V trimming: 4 bases; J trimming: 0 bases; junction bases outside the gene matches: 3. Germline lookup yields CDR1 SGHNT and CDR2 YYREEE (reference sequence). CDR3 residues: CASSRTGTSGNTIYF. In DNA, the CDR3 is TGTGCCAGCAGCAGGACAGGGACCTCTGGAAACACCATATATTTT.

This clone was counted a single time. V gene TRBV4-1 combines with J gene TRBJ2-7; D assignment may be TRBD1 or TRBD2 (5 bases each). The CDR3 contains 16 residues. The germline V gene has CDR1 MGHRA and CDR2 YSYEKL. Deletions cut 0 bases from V and 11 bases from J, with 23 bases between. CDR3 in DNA: TGCGCCAGCAGCCAAGAAAGGGGTGGATTCCCTACGGGGAAGTACTTC. It encodes CASSQERGGFPTGKYF.

This chain connects TRBV5-4 to TRBJ1-4; D call uncertain. This CDR3 has 16 residues. Germline CDR1 SGHNT, CDR2 YYREEE (reference sequence). V was cut by 2 bases and J by 6 bases, with 17 bases left in between. CDR3 DNA sequence: TGTGCCAGCAGCTTATTAGGTGGAGTTAAGGATGAAAAACTGTTTTTT. It is translated as CASSLLGGVKDEKLFF.

The V and J genes are TRBV7-8 and TRBJ2-2; D unclear. CDR3 length: 12 amino acids. The V end lost 3 bases, the J end lost 10 bases, and 9 bases lay between the germline ends. The germline V gene encodes CDR1 SGHVS and CDR2 FQNEAQ. The chain's CDR3 is CASSFTQVELFF. In DNA form, the CDR3 reads TGTGCCAGCAGCTTTACCCAGGTGGAGCTGTTTTTT.

The V gene is TRBV19, the J gene TRBJ2-2; D perhaps matches TRBD1 (6 bases). The CDR3 totals 15 residues. Germline lookup yields CDR1 LNHDA and CDR2 SQIVND (reference sequence). Trimming took 3 bases from V and 0 from J, leaving 8 bases between them. DNA of the CDR3: TGTGCCAGTAGTATTCAGGGGCCGAACACCGGGGAGCTGTTTTTT. It encodes CASSIQGPNTGELFF.

The chain uses TRBV5-5 and TRBJ2-7; no reliable D call. The CDR3 sequence is 15 residues long. CDR1 and CDR2 (germline): SGHKS, YYEKEE (reference sequence). Trimming pared 0 bases from V and 0 bases from J, leaving 10 bases between. CDR3: CASSLAAGNSYEQYV. CDR3 coding DNA: TGTGCCAGCAGCTTGGCCGCAGGCAACTCCTACGAGCAGTACGTC.

The chain couples TRBV5-4 to TRBJ2-1; D not certain. From germline, CDR1 is SGHNT and CDR2 YYREEE (reference sequence). This CDR3 comprises 15 residues. Trimming cost V 4 bases and J 0 bases, with 11 bases left between them. CDR3 loop: CASSQTLSSYNEQFF. For the CDR3, the DNA is TGTGCCAGCAGCCAGACCCTAAGCTCCTACAATGAGCAGTTCTTC.

The V gene is TRBV6-5, the J gene TRBJ2-1; 10 bases are shared with TRBD1. J gave up 9 bases and V 2 bases, and 7 bases lay outside the gene matches. Germline loops: CDR1 MNHEY, CDR2 SVGAGI. The CDR3 is made up of 15 amino acids. Here the CDR3 reads CASSYVGTGVGEQFF. The CDR3 bases are TGTGCCAGCAGTTACGTCGGGACAGGGGTTGGTGAGCAGTTCTTC.

The chain is built from TRBV18 and TRBJ1-4, with 7 nucleotides matching TRBD1. Germline lookup yields CDR1 KGHSH and CDR2 LQKENI. V lost 3 bases and J lost 6; bases outside the gene matches: 4. There are 14 residues in the CDR3. Written as DNA, the CDR3 is TGTGCCAGCTCACCTGGGACAGTCTATGAAAAACTGTTTTTT. It encodes CASSPGTVYEKLFF.

V gene TRBV5-4 combines with J gene TRBJ2-5; 10 bases fit TRBD1. The germline CDR1 and CDR2 sequences are SGHNT and YYREEE (reference sequence). The CDR3 extends over 15 amino acids. V gave up 2 bases and J gave up 4 bases; unmatched junction bases: 5. CDR3 in amino acids: CASSLADRGRETQYF. For the CDR3, the DNA is TGTGCCAGCAGCTTAGCAGACAGGGGGCGAGAGACCCAGTACTTC.

The gene calls are TRBV27 and TRBJ1-1; 9 nucleotides match TRBD1. This CDR3 region has 15 residues. With V trimmed by 5 bases and J by 6 bases, 10 bases remained unmatched. The germline V gene has CDR1 MNHEY and CDR2 SMNVEV (reference sequence). Here the CDR3 reads CASSLRTGARSEAFF. The CDR3 DNA sequence: TGTGCCAGCAGTCTCCGGACAGGGGCGAGGTCTGAAGCTTTCTTT.

The genes are TRBV5-1 and TRBJ1-2; D unclear. Germline V gene lookup returns CDR1 SGHRS and CDR2 YFSETQ. V dropped 0 bases and J dropped 6 bases, with 12 bases sitting between them. The CDR3 is made up of 14 amino acids. CDR3 protein: CASSLALGGNGYTF. CDR3 DNA sequence: TGCGCCAGCAGCTTGGCCTTGGGCGGTAATGGCTACACCTTC.

This chain connects TRBV6-6 to TRBJ1-1; D unclear. V was clipped by 5 bases and J by 2 bases, with 12 bases between them. Per the germline V gene, CDR1 is MNHNY and CDR2 is SVGAGI (reference sequence). This CDR3 has 14 residues. Here the CDR3 reads CASSLTLPNTEAFF. The CDR3 coding sequence is TGTGCCAGCAGTCTGACTCTTCCAAACACTGAAGCTTTCTTT.

The J gene is TRBJ2-5, the V gene TRBV5-4; D is possibly TRBD1 or TRBD2 (5 bases each). V lost 2 bases to trimming and J lost 3 bases, with 14 bases between them. Per the germline V gene, CDR1 is SGHNT and CDR2 is YYREEE (reference sequence). The CDR3 contains 15 residues. The CDR3 DNA reads as TGTGCCAGCAGCTTAAATAGAGGGGTTAAAGAGACCCAGTACTTC. It encodes CASSLNRGVKETQYF.

CDR3 coding DNA: TGTGCCAGCAGGGGACAGGGAATTAACTATGGCTACACCTTC. Translation gives CASRGQGINYGYTF. The chain uses TRBV28 and TRBJ1-2, with TRBD1 matching 9 bases. The CDR3 has 14 residues. Germline values: CDR1 MDHEN, CDR2 SYDVKM. V was pared by 6 bases and J by 1 base, with 3 bases of the junction left unmatched.